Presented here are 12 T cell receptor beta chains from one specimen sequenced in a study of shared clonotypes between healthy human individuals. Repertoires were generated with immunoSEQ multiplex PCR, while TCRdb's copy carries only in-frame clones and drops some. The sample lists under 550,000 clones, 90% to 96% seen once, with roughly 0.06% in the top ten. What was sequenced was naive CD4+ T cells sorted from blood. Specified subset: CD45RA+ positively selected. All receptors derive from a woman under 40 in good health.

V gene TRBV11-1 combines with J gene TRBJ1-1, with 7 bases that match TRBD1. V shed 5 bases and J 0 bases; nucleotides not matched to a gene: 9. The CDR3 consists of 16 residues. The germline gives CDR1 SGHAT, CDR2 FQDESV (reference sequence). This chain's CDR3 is CASSGSPGTVNTEAFF. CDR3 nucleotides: TGTGCCAGCAGCGGAAGTCCCGGGACAGTGAACACTGAAGCTTTCTTT.

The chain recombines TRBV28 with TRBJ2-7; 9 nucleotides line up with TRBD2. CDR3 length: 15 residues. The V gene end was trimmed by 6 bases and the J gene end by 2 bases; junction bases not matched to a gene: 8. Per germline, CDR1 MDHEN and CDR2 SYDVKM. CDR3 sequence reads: CASSPWASGTYEQYF. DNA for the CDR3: TGTGCCAGCAGCCCCTGGGCTAGCGGGACCTACGAGCAGTACTTC.

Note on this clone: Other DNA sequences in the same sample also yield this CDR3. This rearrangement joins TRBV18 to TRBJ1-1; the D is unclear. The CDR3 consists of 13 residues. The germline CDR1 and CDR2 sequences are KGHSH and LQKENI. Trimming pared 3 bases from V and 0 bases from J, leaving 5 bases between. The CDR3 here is CASSPQVNTEAFF. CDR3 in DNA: TGTGCCAGCTCACCGCAGGTGAACACTGAAGCTTTCTTT.

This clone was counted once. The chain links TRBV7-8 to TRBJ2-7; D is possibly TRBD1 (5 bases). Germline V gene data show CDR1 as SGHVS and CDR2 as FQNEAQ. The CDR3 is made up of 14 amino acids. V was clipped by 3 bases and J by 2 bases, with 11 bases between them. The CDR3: CASSFRAETYEQYF. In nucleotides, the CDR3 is TGTGCCAGCAGCTTCAGGGCGGAGACCTACGAGCAGTACTTC.

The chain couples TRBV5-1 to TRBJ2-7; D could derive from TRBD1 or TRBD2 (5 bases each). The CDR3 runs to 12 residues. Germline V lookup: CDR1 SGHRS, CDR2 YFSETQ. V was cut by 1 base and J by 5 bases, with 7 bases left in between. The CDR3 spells CASSLQGHEQYF. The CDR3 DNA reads TGCGCCAGCAGCTTGCAGGGACACGAGCAGTACTTC.

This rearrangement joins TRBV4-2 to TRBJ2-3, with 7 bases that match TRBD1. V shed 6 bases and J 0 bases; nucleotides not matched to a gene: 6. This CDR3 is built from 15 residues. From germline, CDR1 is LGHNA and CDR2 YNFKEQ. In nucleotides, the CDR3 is TGTGCCAGCAGAGGAGAGGGGGCGAGCACAGATACGCAGTATTTT. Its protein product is CASRGEGASTDTQYF.

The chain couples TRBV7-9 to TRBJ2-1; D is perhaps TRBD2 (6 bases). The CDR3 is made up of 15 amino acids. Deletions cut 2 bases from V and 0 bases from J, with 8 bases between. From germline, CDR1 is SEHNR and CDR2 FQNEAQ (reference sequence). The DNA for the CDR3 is TGTGCCAGCAGCTTATACGGGAGCTCCTACAATGAGCAGTTCTTC. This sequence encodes CASSLYGSSYNEQFF.

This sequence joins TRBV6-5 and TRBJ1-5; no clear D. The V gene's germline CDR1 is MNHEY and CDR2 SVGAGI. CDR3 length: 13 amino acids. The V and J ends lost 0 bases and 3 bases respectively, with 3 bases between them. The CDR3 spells CASSYSVNQPQHF. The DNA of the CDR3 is TGTGCCAGCAGTTACTCAGTCAATCAGCCCCAGCATTTT.

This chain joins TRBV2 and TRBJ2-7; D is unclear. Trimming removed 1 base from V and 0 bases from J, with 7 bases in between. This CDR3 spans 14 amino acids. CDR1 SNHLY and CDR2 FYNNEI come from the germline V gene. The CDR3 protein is CASSEGSFSYEQYF. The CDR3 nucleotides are TGTGCCAGCAGTGAAGGGAGTTTCTCCTACGAGCAGTACTTC.

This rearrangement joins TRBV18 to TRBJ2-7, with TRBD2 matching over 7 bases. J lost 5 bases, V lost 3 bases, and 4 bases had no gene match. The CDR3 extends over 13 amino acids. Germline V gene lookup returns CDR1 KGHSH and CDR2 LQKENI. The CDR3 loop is CASSPPGLDEQYF. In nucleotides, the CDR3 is TGTGCCAGCTCACCTCCCGGACTAGACGAGCAGTACTTC.

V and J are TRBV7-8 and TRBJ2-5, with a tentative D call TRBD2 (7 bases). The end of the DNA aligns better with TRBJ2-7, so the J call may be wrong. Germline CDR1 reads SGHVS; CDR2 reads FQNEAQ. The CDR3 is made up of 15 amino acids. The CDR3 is CAILGGGEGLYEQYF. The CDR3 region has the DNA TGTGCCATCCTGGGGGGCGGGGAGGGCCTTTACGAGCAGTACTTC.

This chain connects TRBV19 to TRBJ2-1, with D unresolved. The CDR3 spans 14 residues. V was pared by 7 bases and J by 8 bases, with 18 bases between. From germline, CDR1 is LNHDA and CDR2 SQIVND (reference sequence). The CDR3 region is CASTARHEPDEQFF. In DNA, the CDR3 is TGTGCCAGTACAGCACGACACGAACCCGATGAGCAGTTCTTC.